This paragraph reports one T cell receptor beta chain. The target antigen is unknown. These data come from a study of blood T cells in healthy people across ages. It was with a sample-barcoded 5' primer and a J-beta primer mix that a second PCR of roughly 7 to 12 cycles was run. A template-switch adaptor containing 12 random nucleotides labeled each cDNA molecule. TCRdb passed the 5' RACE reads through MiXCR, listing each CDR3 protein once. The sample has roughly 730,000 distinct CDR3 sequences; 56% are singletons. General observations from the study: While age rose, TCR beta diversity per million T cells dropped in a roughly linear way.

This receptor was obtained from a man in his forties in good health. Input material: blood.

The CDR3 DNA reads TGTGCCAGCAGCCCCGGGACTAGCGGGGGAGACGAGCAGTACTTC. It codes for CASSPGTSGGDEQYF. The gene calls are TRBV2 and TRBJ2-7; 14 nucleotides agree with TRBD2. Per the germline V gene, CDR1 is SNHLY and CDR2 is FYNNEI. After removal of 6 bases from V and 5 bases from J, the junction contained 6 bases not matched to a gene. The CDR3 contains 15 residues. Supplemented by reference TRBV2 and TRBJ2-7, the full variable domain reads EPEVTQTPSHQVTQMGQEVILRCVPISNHLYFYWYRQILGQKVEFLVSFYNNEISEKSEIFDDQFSVERPDGSNFTLKIRSTKLEDSAMYFCASSPGTSGGDEQYFGPGTRLTVT.